The 7 T cell receptor beta chains below come from one sample, sequenced in a study of technical replicates of blood from a handful of donors. Sequencing used immunoSEQ multiplex PCR; TCRdb keeps in-frame clones, though not all of them. The data contain nearly 80,000 clones, around 96% of them singletons. The specimen was T cells isolated from PBMCs. These receptors all come from a human donor in good health.

J is TRBJ1-1 and V is TRBV19; 8 bases are shared with TRBD1. The J segment lost 0 bases and the V segment lost 1 base, leaving 10 bases of the junction unmatched. The germline CDR1 and CDR2 sequences are LNHDA and SQIVND (reference sequence). The CDR3 has 18 amino acids. The CDR3 DNA reads TGTGCCAGTAGTATAGTTTCCCCCGGACAGGGATTGAACACTGAAGCTTTCTTT. Its protein product is CASSIVSPGQGLNTEAFF.

The V gene is TRBV11-2, the J gene TRBJ2-7, with unresolved D. The germline V and J ends were trimmed by 3 bases and 3 bases, with 9 bases remaining between them. CDR1 SGHAT and CDR2 FQNNGV come from the germline V gene. This CDR3 comprises 13 residues. CDR3 protein: CASSLQPLYEQYF. The CDR3 DNA reads TGTGCCAGCAGCTTGCAACCACTCTACGAGCAGTACTTC.

The chain combines TRBV4-2 with TRBJ2-2, with TRBD2 matching over 7 bases. V lost 1 base, J lost 1 base, and 12 bases stayed unmatched. Germline V lookup: CDR1 LGHNA, CDR2 YNFKEQ. The length of the CDR3 is 19 residues. CDR3 sequence reads: CASSQGLGRLAVNTGELFF. The DNA for the CDR3 is TGTGCCAGCAGCCAAGGACTAGGTCGGCTAGCGGTGAACACCGGGGAGCTGTTTTTT.

This chain joins TRBV11-2 and TRBJ1-1; tentative D call: TRBD1 (5 bases). This CDR3 is built from 13 residues. Per germline, CDR1 SGHAT and CDR2 FQNNGV. The V gene lost 3 bases and the J gene lost 4 bases, with 9 bases spanning the gap. CDR3 residues: CASSFRRGTEAFF. DNA of the CDR3: TGTGCCAGCAGCTTTAGGAGGGGCACTGAAGCTTTCTTT. The whole variable domain, filled in from reference TRBV11-2 and TRBJ1-1, reads EAGVAQSPRYKIIEKRQSVAFWCNPISGHATLYWYQQILGQGPKLLIQFQNNGVVDDSQLPKDRFSAERLKGVDSTLKIQPAKLEDSAVYLCASSFRRGTEAFFGQGTRLTVV.

V and J are TRBV19 and TRBJ2-1; 11 bases map to TRBD2. This CDR3 spans 16 amino acids. Germline lookup yields CDR1 LNHDA and CDR2 SQIVND (reference sequence). The ends lost 3 bases at V and 3 bases at J; junction bases unmatched: 4. Here the CDR3 reads CASSIPGLAVYNEQFF. The DNA of the CDR3 is TGTGCCAGTAGTATTCCGGGACTAGCGGTCTACAATGAGCAGTTCTTC.

The chain links TRBV30 to TRBJ2-3; D gene uncertain. The V gene lost 3 bases and the J gene lost 0 bases, with 4 bases spanning the gap. From germline, CDR1 is GTSNPN and CDR2 SVGIG (reference sequence). CDR3 length: 12 residues. DNA of the CDR3: TGTGCCTGGAGCGGGAGCACAGATACGCAGTATTTT. This sequence encodes CAWSGSTDTQYF.

The rearrangement links TRBV7-2 to TRBJ1-4, with a possible D match to TRBD1 (6 bases). CDR3 length: 15 amino acids. Trimming removed 0 bases from V and 7 bases from J, with 12 bases in between. Germline CDR1 SGHTA, CDR2 FQGNSA. CDR3 nucleotides: TGTGCCAGCAGCTTAGCGCTCGGGACATTTGAAAAACTGTTTTTT. Translation: CASSLALGTFEKLFF.